This T cell receptor (beta chain) was profiled in a study of blood T cell repertoires in COVID-19. Study information: The United States, Italy and Spain were the sources of the acute and convalescent COVID-19 samples.

Profiled with immunoSEQ multiplex PCR; TCRdb holds only in-frame clones, not every one. This sample has 250,000 to 350,000 clones, with around 90% found just once. Sequencing used peripheral blood. The source of this sequence is a woman between 40 and 50 years old who had recovered from COVID-19.

In DNA form, the CDR3 reads TGTGCCAGTAGTATTCCGATGTTAACCAGGGTGGGCGAGCAGTTCTTC. Translation: CASSIPMLTRVGEQFF. This chain links TRBV19 with TRBJ2-1; tentative D call: TRBD1 (5 bases). Trimming shortened V by 3 bases and J by 10 bases, and 22 bases separated the two germline ends. The CDR3 consists of 16 residues. Germline assignment: CDR1 LNHDA and CDR2 SQIVND (reference sequence).